This TCR beta chain was sequenced for a study of metastatic and nonmetastatic thyroid tumors. TCRdb re-called the PCR reads with MiXCR. The sample holds over 65,000 clones, approximately 13% seen once. All patients reached thyroid surgery having received no treatment beforehand. In germline, CDR1 is WSHSY, CDR2 SAAADI. The CDR3 runs 14 residues. Trimming left V 6 bases short and J 3 bases short, with 15 bases between. This clone was detected ten times or more. Sequenced material: tumor tissue. The gene calls are TRBV10-2 and TRBJ2-7; D gene unclear. The TCR comes from a female donor with papillary thyroid cancer or a benign thyroid nodule (not recorded which). Some clones in this sample may be carry-over from other donors' samples. CDR3 amino acids: CASSPTIPNYEQYF. CDR3 bases: TGCGCCAGCAGCCCGACAATTCCGAACTACGAGCAGTACTTC.